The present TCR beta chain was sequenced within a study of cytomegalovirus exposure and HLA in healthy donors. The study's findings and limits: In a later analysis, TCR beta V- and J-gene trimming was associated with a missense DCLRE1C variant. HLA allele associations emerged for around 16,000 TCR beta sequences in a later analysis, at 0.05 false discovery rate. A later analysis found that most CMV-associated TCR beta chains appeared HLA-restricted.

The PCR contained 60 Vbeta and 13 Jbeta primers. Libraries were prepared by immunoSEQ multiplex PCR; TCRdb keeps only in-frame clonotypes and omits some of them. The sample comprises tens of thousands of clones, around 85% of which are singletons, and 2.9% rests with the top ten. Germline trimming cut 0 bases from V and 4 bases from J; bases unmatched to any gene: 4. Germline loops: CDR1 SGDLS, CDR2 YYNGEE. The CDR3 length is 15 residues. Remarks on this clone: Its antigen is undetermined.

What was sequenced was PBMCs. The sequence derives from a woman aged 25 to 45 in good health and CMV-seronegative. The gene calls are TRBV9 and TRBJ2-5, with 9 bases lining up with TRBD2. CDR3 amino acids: CASSVAGGGGETQYF. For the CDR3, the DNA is TGTGCCAGCAGCGTAGCCGGCGGGGGGGGAGAGACCCAGTACTTC.